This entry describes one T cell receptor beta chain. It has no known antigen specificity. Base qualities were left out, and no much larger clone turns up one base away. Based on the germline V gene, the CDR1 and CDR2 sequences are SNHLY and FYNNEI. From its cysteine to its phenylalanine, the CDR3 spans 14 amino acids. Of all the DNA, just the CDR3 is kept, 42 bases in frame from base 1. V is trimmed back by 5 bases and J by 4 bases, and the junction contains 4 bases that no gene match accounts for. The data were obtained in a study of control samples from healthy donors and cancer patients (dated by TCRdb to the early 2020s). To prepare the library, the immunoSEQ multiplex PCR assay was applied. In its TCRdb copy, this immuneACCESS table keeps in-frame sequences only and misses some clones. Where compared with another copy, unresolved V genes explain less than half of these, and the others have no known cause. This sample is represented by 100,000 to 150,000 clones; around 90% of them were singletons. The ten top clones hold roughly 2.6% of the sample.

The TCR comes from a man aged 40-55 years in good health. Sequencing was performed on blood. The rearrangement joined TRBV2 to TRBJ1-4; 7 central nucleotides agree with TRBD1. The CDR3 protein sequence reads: CASSRQGLNEKLFF. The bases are TGTGCCAGCAGTAGACAGGGCCTTAATGAAAAACTGTTTTTT.